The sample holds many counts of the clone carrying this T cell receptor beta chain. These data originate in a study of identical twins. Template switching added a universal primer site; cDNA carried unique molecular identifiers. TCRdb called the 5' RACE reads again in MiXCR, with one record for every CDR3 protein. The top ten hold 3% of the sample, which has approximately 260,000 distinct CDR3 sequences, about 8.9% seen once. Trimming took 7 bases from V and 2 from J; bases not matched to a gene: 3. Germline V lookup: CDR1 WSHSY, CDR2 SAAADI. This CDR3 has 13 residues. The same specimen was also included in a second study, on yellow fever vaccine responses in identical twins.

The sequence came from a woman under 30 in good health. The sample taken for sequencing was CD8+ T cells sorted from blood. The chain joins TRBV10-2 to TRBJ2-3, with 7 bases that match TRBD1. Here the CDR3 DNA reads TGCGCCAGCACCCAGGGGGTCACAGATACGCAGTATTTT. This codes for CASTQGVTDTQYF.